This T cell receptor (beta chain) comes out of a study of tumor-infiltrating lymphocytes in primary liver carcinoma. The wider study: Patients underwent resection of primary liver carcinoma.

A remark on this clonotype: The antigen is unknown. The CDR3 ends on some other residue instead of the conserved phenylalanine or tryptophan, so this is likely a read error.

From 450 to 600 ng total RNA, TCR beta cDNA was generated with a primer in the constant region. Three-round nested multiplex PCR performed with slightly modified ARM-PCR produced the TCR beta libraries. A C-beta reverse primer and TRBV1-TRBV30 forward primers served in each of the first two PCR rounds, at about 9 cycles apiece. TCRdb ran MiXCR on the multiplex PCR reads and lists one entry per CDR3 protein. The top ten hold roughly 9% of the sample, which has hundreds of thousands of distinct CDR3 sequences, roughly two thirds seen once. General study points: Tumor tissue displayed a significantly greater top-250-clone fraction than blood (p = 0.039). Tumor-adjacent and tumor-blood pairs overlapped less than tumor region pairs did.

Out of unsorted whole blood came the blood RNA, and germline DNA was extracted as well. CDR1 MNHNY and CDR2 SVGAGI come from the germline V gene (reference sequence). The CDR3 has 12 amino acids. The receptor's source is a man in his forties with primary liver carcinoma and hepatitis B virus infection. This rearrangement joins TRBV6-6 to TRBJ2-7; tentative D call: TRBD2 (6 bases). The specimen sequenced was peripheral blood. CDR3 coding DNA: TGTGCCAGCACCGGGGACTCCTACAAGCAGTACATC. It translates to CASTGDSYKQYI.